This TCR beta chain was retrieved from a study of blood T cells in healthy people across ages. V lost 1 base, J lost 2 bases, and 2 bases stayed unmatched. The CDR3 is 16 amino acids. Germline lookup yields CDR1 SGHTA and CDR2 FQGNSA. The use of a sample-barcoded 5' primer and a J-beta primer mix characterized a second PCR of roughly 7 to 11 cycles. TCRdb used MiXCR to reprocess the 5' RACE reads, holding one entry per CDR3 protein. The sample includes some 290,000 distinct CDR3 sequences, 25% to 30% of them seen just once. A single count supports this clonotype. Material for sequencing was blood. This clonotype originated in a woman in her seventies in good health. The J gene is TRBJ2-7, the V gene TRBV7-2, with 13 bases matching TRBD2. CDR3 residues: CASSLELAGGAYEQYF. The CDR3 bases are TGTGCCAGCAGCTTAGAACTAGCGGGAGGGGCCTACGAGCAGTACTTC.